The clone carrying this TCR beta chain occurred many times. The data stem from a study of blood T cell repertoires in COVID-19. Measured with immunoSEQ multiplex PCR; TCRdb has only the in-frame clones, and not every one. The sample consists of 200,000 to 300,000 clones, approximately 86% of them appearing once. The CDR3 has 14 amino acids. Germline CDR1 LNHDA, CDR2 SQIVND (reference sequence). V gave up 6 bases and J gave up 5 bases, with 16 bases separating them. The clonotype was recovered from a woman younger than 30 who had recovered from COVID-19. The sequencing input was PBMCs or T cells enriched from blood (not recorded which). The chain has TRBV19 and TRBJ1-1; possibly TRBD1 for D (6 bases). CDR3 DNA sequence: TGTGCCAGTAGCACACTCCCGAGGGGGACTGAAGCTTTCTTT. Amino acids: CASSTLPRGTEAFF.